This T cell receptor (beta chain) was identified during a study of identical twins. The study, taken as a whole, reports: Cord blood's abundant beta clonotypes had fewer insertions, unlike memory repertoires. With monozygotic twins, out-of-frame TCR alpha sharing exceeded what models estimated.

From the 5' RACE reads, TCRdb called clonotypes with MiXCR, one entry per CDR3 protein. This sample has 600,000 to 850,000 distinct CDR3 sequences, with around a sixth found just once. Points on this clonotype: The antigen is not known.

This CDR3 spans 14 amino acids. Trimming cost V 4 bases and J 0 bases, with 10 bases left between them. Germline V gives CDR1 DFQATT, CDR2 SNEGSKA (reference sequence). In addition, the sample was reused for a study of T cells expressing NK-cell markers. That work contributes: Repertoires of TCR beta were obtained from T cells sorted as CD3+CD56+NKG2C+, CD3+CD56+NKG2C- and CD3+CD56-NKG2C+. Evidence did not settle whether expanded NKG2C+ T cell clones targeted HCMV.

The chain is built from TRBV20-1 and TRBJ2-1, with D possibly TRBD1 on 6 matching bases. The clonotype comes from a woman aged 18-30 years in good health. Material for sequencing was PBMCs. CDR3 residues: CSAMADSSYNEQFF. The CDR3 nucleotides read TGCAGTGCTATGGCGGACAGCTCCTACAATGAGCAGTTCTTC.